This TCR beta chain was sequenced in a study of a mutant IDH1 vaccine in newly diagnosed glioma. Study-level information: Initiation of the vaccine course occurred 4-6 weeks after radiotherapy alone, or alongside temozolomide cycles. Visit V12 was at week 35; visit V13 was at week 47. Beforehand, treatment had been radiotherapy, temozolomide, or both; the majority received both.

Germline V gene data show CDR1 as SGHDN and CDR2 as FVKESK. After removal of 1 base from V and 1 base from J, the junction contained 8 bases not matched to a gene. The CDR3 consists of 18 residues. In the case of this clone: Its cognate antigen is unknown.

Assay: immunoSEQ multiplex PCR; the TCRdb copy retains only in-frame clones and omits some. The sample includes about 72,000 clones, roughly 84% of them seen just once. Time point in this sample: week 35, safety follow-up. Doses of 300 ug of mutant IDH1 20-mer peptide were given with topical imiquimod. Donor tumors were new WHO grade 3 or 4 IDH1-mutant, ATRX-lost astrocytomas. This receptor was taken from a man younger than 30 with glioma. The source was PBMCs, collected from a glioma patient whose treatment included an IDH1 peptide vaccine. V usage is TRBV14 and J usage is TRBJ2-2; 8 bases agree with TRBD1. The CDR3 DNA reads as TGTGCCAGCAGCCAAGGAGTTGCAGGGGGCAAGAACACCGGGGAGCTGTTTTTT. It is translated as CASSQGVAGGKNTGELFF.